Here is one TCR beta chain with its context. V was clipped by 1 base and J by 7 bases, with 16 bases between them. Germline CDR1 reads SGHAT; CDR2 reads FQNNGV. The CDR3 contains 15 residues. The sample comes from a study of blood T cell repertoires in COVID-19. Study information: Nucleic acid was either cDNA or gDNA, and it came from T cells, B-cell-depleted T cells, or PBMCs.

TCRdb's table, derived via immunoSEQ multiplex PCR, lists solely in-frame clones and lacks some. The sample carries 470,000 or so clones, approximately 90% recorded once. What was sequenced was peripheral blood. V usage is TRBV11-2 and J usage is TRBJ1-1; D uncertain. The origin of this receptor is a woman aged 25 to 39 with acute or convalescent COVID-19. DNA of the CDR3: TGTGCCAGCAGCTTAGGGGCGGGCCTCCGGGGTGAAGCTTTCTTT. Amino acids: CASSLGAGLRGEAFF.